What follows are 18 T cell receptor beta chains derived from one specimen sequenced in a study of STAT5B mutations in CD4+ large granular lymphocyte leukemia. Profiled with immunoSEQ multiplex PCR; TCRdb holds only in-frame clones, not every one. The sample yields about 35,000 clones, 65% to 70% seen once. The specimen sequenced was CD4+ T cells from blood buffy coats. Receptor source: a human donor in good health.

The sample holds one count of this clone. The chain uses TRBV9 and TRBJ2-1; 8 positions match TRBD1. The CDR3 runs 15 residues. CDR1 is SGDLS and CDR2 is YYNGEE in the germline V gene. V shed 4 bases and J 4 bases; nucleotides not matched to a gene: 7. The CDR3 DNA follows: TGTGCCAGCAGCCCAGGGGGCGGGCTATACAATGAGCAGTTCTTC. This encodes CASSPGGGLYNEQFF.

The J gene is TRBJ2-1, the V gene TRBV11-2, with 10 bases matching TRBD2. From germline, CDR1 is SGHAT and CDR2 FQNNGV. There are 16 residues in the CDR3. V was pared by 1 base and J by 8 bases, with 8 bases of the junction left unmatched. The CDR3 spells CASSLAQRGGIDEQFF. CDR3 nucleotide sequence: TGTGCCAGCAGCTTAGCTCAGCGGGGGGGCATCGATGAGCAGTTCTTC.

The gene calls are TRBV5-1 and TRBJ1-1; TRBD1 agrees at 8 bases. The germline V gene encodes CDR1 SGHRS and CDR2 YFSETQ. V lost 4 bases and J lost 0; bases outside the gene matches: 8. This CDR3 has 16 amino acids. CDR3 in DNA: TGCGCCAGCAGCCCCCCAGGGGGCGCGATGAACACTGAAGCTTTCTTT. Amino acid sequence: CASSPPGGAMNTEAFF.

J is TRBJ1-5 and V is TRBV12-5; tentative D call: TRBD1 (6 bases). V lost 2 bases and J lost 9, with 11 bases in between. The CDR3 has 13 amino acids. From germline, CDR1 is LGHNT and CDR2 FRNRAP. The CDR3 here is CASGLSQGGPQHF. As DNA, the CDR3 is TGTGCTAGTGGTTTGTCACAGGGCGGGCCCCAGCATTTT.

CDR3 loop: CASSLEAGAQYF. CDR3 in DNA: TGTGCCAGCAGCTTAGAGGCAGGCGCGCAGTATTTT. The genes are TRBV7-6 and TRBJ2-3; unclear D gene. The germline V gene encodes CDR1 SGHVS and CDR2 FNYEAQ. This CDR3 comprises 12 residues. V gave up 1 base and J gave up 10 bases, with 9 bases separating them.

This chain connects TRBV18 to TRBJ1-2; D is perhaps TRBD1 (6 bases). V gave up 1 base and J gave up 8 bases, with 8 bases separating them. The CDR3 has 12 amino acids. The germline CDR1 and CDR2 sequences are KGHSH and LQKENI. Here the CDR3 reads CASSPRTVGYTF. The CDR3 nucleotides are TGTGCCAGCTCACCACGGACAGTGGGCTACACCTTC.

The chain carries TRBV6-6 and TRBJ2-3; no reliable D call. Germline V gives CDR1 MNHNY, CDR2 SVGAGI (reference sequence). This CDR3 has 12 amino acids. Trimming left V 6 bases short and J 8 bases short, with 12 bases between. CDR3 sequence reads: CASRISDRTQYF. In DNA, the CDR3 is TGTGCCAGCAGGATATCGGATCGTACGCAGTATTTT.

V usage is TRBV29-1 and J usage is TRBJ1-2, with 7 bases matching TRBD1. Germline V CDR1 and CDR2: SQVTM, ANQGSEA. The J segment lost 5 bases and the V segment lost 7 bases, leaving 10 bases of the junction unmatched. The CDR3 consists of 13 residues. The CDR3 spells CSADRASGYGYTF. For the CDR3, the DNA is TGCAGCGCCGACAGGGCTTCGGGTTATGGCTACACCTTC. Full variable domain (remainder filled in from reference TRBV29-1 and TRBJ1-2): SAVISQKPSRDICQRGTSLTIQCQVDSQVTMMFWYRQQPGQSLTLIATANQGSEATYESGFVIDKFPISRPNLTFSTLTVSNMSPEDSSIYLCSADRASGYGYTFGSGTRLTVV.

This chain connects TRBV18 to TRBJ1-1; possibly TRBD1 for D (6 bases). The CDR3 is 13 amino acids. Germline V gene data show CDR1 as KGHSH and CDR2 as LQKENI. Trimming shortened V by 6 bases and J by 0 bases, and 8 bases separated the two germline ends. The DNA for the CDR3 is TGTGCCAGCTCGGACAGTTTGAACACTGAAGCTTTCTTT. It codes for CASSDSLNTEAFF. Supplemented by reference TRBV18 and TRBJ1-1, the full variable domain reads NAGVMQNPRHLVRRRGQEARLRCSPMKGHSHVYWYRQLPEEGLKFMVYLQKENIIDESGMPKERFSAEFPKEGPSILRIQQVVRGDSAAYFCASSDSLNTEAFFGQGTRLTVV.

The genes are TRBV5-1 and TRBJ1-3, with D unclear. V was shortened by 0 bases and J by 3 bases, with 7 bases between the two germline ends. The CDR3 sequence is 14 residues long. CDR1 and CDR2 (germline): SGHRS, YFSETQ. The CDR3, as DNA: TGCGCCAGCAGCTTGGCAACCGGTGGAAACACCATATATTTT. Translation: CASSLATGGNTIYF.

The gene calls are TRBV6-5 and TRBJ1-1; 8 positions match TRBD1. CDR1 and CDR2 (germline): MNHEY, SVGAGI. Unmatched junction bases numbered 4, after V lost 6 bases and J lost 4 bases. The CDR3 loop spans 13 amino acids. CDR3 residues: CASSLTGGTEAFF. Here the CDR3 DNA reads TGTGCCAGCAGCCTCACAGGGGGCACTGAAGCTTTCTTT.

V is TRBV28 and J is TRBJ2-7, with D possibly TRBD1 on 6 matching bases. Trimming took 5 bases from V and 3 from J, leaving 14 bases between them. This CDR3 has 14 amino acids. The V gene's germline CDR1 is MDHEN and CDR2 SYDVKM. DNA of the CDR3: TGTGCCAGCAGTCTATCCGTGACAGGCTACGAGCAGTACTTC. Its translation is CASSLSVTGYEQYF.

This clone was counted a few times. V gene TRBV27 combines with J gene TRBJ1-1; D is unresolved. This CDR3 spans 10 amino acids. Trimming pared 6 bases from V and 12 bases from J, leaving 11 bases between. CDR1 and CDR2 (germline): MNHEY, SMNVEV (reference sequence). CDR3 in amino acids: CASRVSVPFF. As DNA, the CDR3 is TGTGCCAGCAGAGTCTCGGTCCCTTTCTTT.

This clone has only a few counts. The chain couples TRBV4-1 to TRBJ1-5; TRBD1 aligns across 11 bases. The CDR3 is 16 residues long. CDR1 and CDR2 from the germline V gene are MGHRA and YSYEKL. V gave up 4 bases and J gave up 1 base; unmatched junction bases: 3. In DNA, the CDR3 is TGCGCCAGCAGCCCCGGGGACAGGGGGAGCAATCAGCCCCAGCATTTT. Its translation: CASSPGDRGSNQPQHF.

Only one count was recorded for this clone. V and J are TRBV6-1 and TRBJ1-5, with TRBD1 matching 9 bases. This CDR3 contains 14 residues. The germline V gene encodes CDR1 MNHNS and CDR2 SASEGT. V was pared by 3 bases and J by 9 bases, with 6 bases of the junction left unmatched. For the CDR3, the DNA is TGTGCCAGCAGTGAGGGGGGACAGGGTGTGCCCCAGCATTTT. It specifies CASSEGGQGVPQHF.

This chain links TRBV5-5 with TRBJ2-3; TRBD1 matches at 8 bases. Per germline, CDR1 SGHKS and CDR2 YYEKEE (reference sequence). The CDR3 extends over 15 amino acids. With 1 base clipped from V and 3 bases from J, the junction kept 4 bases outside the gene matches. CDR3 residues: CASSLPQGETDTQYF. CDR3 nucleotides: TGTGCCAGCAGCTTGCCACAGGGGGAGACAGATACGCAGTATTTT.

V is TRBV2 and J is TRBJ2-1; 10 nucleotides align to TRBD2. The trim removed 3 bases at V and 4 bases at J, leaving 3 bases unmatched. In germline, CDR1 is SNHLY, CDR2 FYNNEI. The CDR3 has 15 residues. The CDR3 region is CASSDIAGGYNEQFF. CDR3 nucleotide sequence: TGTGCCAGCAGTGATATAGCGGGGGGATACAATGAGCAGTTCTTC.

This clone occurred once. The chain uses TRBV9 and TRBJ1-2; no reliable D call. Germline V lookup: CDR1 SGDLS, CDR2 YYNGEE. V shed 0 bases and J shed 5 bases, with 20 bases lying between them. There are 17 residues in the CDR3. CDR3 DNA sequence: TGTGCCAGCAGCGTAGGGAGAGGCCCCCTGAGTCTATATGGCTACACCTTC. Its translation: CASSVGRGPLSLYGYTF.